The sequence of this TCR beta chain was determined in a study of blood T cell repertoires in COVID-19. Study details: Specimens from acute and convalescent COVID-19 originated in the United States, Italy and Spain. PBMCs, B-cell-depleted T cells, or T cells provided the cDNA or gDNA that made up the material.

In the authors' methods: Reference gene primers were amplified, and this amplification served to estimate nucleated cell counts. Clones were read by immunoSEQ multiplex PCR, and TCRdb kept only the in-frame ones, dropping some. V and J calls and clone size come straight from that table; D and trimming were deduced from the DNA. The sample holds tens of thousands of clones; approximately 85% are singletons and the top ten take 15% to 19%. In germline, CDR1 is SGHRS, CDR2 YFSETQ. V dropped 4 bases and J dropped 5 bases, with 12 bases sitting between them. This CDR3 has 13 residues. The receptor was isolated from a human donor in a cohort sampled during active COVID-19. The donor label of this sample is uncertain. This rearrangement joins TRBV5-1 to TRBJ2-5; D is perhaps TRBD1 (5 bases). Sequencing was done on a sample of peripheral blood. CDR3 sequence (DNA): TGCGCCAGCAGCCTATTCAGGGTTGAGACCCAGTACTTC. Translation: CASSLFRVETQYF.